These 3 T cell receptor beta chains were all obtained from the same sample, sequenced in a study of glioma-infiltrating T cells after dendritic cell vaccination. Using immunoSEQ multiplex PCR, the repertoire was profiled, and TCRdb retains in-frame clones only, with some absent. The data show roughly 100,000 clones, 81% seen once. Material: blood, obtained before dendritic cell vaccination. All receptors derive from a human donor with glioblastoma.

The rearrangement uses TRBV30 and TRBJ1-2, with D possibly TRBD1 on 5 matching bases. V gave up 0 bases and J gave up 7 bases, with 21 bases separating them. This CDR3 spans 16 amino acids. The germline CDR1 and CDR2 sequences are GTSNPN and SVGIG (reference sequence). The CDR3 sequence: CAWSVRGRSEGSGYTF. CDR3 bases: TGTGCCTGGAGTGTACGGGGGAGGAGTGAGGGGTCTGGCTACACCTTC. Filled out from reference TRBV30 and TRBJ1-2, the complete variable domain reads SQTIHQWPATLVQPVGSPLSLECTVEGTSNPNLYWYRQAAGRGLQLLFYSVGIGQISSEVPQNLSASRPQDRQFILSSKKLLLSDSGFYLCAWSVRGRSEGSGYTFGSGTRLTVV.

This CDR3 is CASSGGGQPQHF. CDR3 DNA: TGCGCCAGCAGCGGCGGGGGGCAGCCCCAGCATTTT. The gene calls are TRBV4-1 and TRBJ1-5, with D possibly being TRBD1 (5 bases). CDR3 length: 12 amino acids. Germline V gene data show CDR1 as MGHRA and CDR2 as YSYEKL. Trimming took 5 bases from V and 7 from J, leaving 9 bases between them.

The rearrangement joins TRBV27 to TRBJ2-5; 7 nucleotides align to TRBD1. The CDR3 sequence is 16 residues long. CDR1 and CDR2 (germline): MNHEY, SMNVEV (reference sequence). The trim removed 5 bases at V and 1 base at J, leaving 10 bases unmatched. This chain's CDR3 is CASSTDRERAQETQYF. The CDR3 DNA is TGTGCCAGCAGTACTGACAGGGAGAGGGCCCAAGAGACCCAGTACTTC.